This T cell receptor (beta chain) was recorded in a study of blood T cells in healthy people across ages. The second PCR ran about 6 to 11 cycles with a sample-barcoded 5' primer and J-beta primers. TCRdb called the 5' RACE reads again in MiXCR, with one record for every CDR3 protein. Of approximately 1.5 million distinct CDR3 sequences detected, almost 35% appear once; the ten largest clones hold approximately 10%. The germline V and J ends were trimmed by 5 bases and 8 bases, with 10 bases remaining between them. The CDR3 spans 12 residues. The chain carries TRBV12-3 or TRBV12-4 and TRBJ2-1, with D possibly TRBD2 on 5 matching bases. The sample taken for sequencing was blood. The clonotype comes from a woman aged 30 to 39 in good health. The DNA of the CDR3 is TGTGCCAGCAGTCAAGACTATCATGAGCAGTTCTTC. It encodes CASSQDYHEQFF.